There are a few counts of the clone carrying this T cell receptor beta chain. Its target is not known. The sample originates from a study of cytomegalovirus exposure and HLA in healthy donors. Across the whole study: A data release that came early held about 89 million unique TCRs from HLA-typed donors.

Vbeta (60) and Jbeta (13) primers were used in the PCR. Data came from immunoSEQ multiplex PCR; TCRdb stores just in-frame clones and leaves some out. The table lists 150,000 to 200,000 clones, around three quarters of them singletons, with 0.65% to 0.75% in the top ten. The V segment lost 6 bases and the J segment 4 bases; nucleotides outside the gene matches: 10. Germline V CDR1 and CDR2: SEHNR, FQNEAQ (reference sequence). The CDR3 runs to 16 residues. Study conclusions and caveats: Links to common viral pathogens appeared, in a later analysis, for several of the most significant clusters. TCR beta chains numbering some 160 were designated cytomegalovirus-associated. Across all donors, roughly uniform sequencing depth was an assumption of the presence/absence analyses.

V gene TRBV7-9 combines with J gene TRBJ2-3, with TRBD1 identical over 10 bases. The TCR sequence derives from a woman between 40 and 55 years old in good health and CMV-seronegative. The sample consisted of PBMCs. The CDR3 here is CASRPRQGARADTQYF. DNA of the CDR3: TGTGCCAGCAGACCAAGACAGGGGGCGCGGGCAGATACGCAGTATTTT.